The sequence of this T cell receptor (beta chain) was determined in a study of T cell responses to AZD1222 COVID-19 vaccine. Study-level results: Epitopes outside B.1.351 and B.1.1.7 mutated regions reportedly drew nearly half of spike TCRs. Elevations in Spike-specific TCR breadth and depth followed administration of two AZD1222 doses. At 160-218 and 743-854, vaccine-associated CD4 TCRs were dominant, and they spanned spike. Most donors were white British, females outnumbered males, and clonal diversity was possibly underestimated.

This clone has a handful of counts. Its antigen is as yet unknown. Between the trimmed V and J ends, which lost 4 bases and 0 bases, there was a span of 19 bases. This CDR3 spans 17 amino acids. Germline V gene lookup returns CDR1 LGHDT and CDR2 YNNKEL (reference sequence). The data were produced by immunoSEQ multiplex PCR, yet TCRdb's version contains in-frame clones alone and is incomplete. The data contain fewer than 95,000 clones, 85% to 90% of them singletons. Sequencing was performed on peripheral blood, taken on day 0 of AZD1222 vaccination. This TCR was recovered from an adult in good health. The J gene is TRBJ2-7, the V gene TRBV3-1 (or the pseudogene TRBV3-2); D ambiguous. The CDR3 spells CASSRLNFGVPSYEQYF. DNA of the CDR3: TGTGCCAGCAGCCGCCTGAACTTCGGCGTTCCCTCCTACGAGCAGTACTTC.